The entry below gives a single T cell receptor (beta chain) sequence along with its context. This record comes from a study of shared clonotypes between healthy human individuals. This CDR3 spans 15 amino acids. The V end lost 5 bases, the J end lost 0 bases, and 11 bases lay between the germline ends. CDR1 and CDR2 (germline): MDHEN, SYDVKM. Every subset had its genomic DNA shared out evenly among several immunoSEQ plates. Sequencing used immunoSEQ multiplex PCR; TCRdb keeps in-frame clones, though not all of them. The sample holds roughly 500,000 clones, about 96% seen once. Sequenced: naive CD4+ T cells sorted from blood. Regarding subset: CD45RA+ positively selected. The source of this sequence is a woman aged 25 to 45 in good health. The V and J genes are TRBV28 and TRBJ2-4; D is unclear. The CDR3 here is CASSPMTLAKNIQYF. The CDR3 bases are TGTGCCAGCAGTCCCATGACCTTAGCCAAAAACATTCAGTACTTC.